These 29 T cell receptor beta chains were all obtained from the same sample, sequenced in a study of OX40 agonist ivuxolimab in advanced cancers. Some clones are missing from TCRdb's copy, which holds only in-frame ones; the method was immunoSEQ multiplex PCR. The table shows 100,000 to 130,000 clones, with under 95% occurring only once. The material was CD4+ or CD8+ T cells sorted from blood, obtained in a trial of the OX40 agonist ivuxolimab. The receptors shown here come from an adult with an advanced solid tumor such as melanoma, head and neck, liver or kidney cancer.

V usage is TRBV19 and J usage is TRBJ2-1, with D tentatively TRBD2 (6 bases). Trimming left V 9 bases short and J 7 bases short, with 13 bases between. This CDR3 comprises 12 residues. Per germline, CDR1 LNHDA and CDR2 SQIVND (reference sequence). The CDR3 spells CASTTRGNEQFF. DNA for the CDR3: TGTGCCAGCACGACCCGGGGGAATGAGCAGTTCTTC.

In nucleotides, the CDR3 is TGTGCAAGTCGCTCCCCAACCGGGACTTTCCAAGAGACCCAGTACTTC. Protein: CASRSPTGTFQETQYF. The chain has TRBV12-2 and TRBJ2-5; the table's TRBD2 call for D was not verified on the DNA. TRBV12-2 is marked as a pseudogene. This CDR3 spans 16 amino acids.

This chain links TRBV10-3 with TRBJ1-5; 8 bases align to TRBD1. V was pared by 4 bases and J by 3 bases, with 8 bases of the junction left unmatched. CDR3 length: 16 amino acids. Germline V CDR1 and CDR2: ENHRY, SYGVKD. CDR3 nucleotide sequence: TGTGCCATCAGTGCCTCCATGACAGGGGTCAATCAGCCCCAGCATTTT. Translation gives CAISASMTGVNQPQHF.

The chain uses TRBV5-4 and TRBJ2-7; D remains ambiguous. Germline assignment: CDR1 SGHNT and CDR2 YYREEE (reference sequence). V was trimmed by 5 bases and J by 3 bases, leaving 18 bases between them. CDR3 length equals 15 residues. This CDR3 reads CASSSETPPVYEQYF. The CDR3 nucleotides read TGTGCCAGCAGTTCCGAGACGCCCCCGGTCTACGAGCAGTACTTC.

This chain connects TRBV6-1 to TRBJ1-3, with D unclear. From germline, CDR1 is MNHNS and CDR2 SASEGT. Trimming took 2 bases from V and 4 from J, leaving 12 bases between them. CDR3 length equals 15 residues. DNA for the CDR3: TGTGCCAGCAGTGAACAGTACGGCGCCGGAAACACCATATATTTT. Translation gives CASSEQYGAGNTIYF.

The rearrangement uses TRBV5-4 and TRBJ1-4; 10 bases are shared with TRBD1. CDR1 and CDR2 (germline): SGHNT, YYREEE (reference sequence). CDR3 length: 16 residues. V was pared by 3 bases and J by 5 bases, with 7 bases of the junction left unmatched. CDR3 in DNA: TGTGCCAGCAGCTATGCGACAGGGGGCCCAAATGAAAAACTGTTTTTT. Its translation: CASSYATGGPNEKLFF.

A single count supports this clone. This chain connects TRBV28 to TRBJ2-7, with D possibly TRBD2 on 5 matching bases. V gave up 2 bases and J gave up 7 bases, with 9 bases separating them. Germline CDR1 is MDHEN and CDR2 is SYDVKM. This CDR3 has 12 residues. The CDR3 here is CASSLRGMEQYF. In DNA form, the CDR3 reads TGTGCCAGCAGTTTAAGAGGGATGGAGCAGTACTTC.

The gene calls are TRBV27 and TRBJ2-1; TRBD2 might be the D (6 bases). The V end was cut by 7 bases, the J end by 7 bases, with 26 bases between. This CDR3 is 17 amino acids long. Germline values: CDR1 MNHEY, CDR2 SMNVEV (reference sequence). Here the CDR3 DNA reads TGTGCCAGCACTAACCCCCCGGGGCGGGGCCGTAGGAATGAGCAGTTCTTC. Its translation: CASTNPPGRGRRNEQFF.

J is TRBJ2-5 and V is TRBV15, with D maybe TRBD2 (5 bases). Germline V gives CDR1 LNHNV, CDR2 YYDKDF (reference sequence). The ends were cut back, 3 bases at V and 5 bases at J, with 13 bases in the middle. CDR3 length: 14 residues. CDR3 loop: CATSRAGGWETQYF. The CDR3, as DNA: TGTGCCACCAGCAGGGCGGGCGGTTGGGAGACCCAGTACTTC.

The CDR3, as DNA: TGTGCCAGTAGTCTACAGGTAAACTATGGCTACACCTTC. Amino acids: CASSLQVNYGYTF. V and J are TRBV19 and TRBJ1-2, with a tentative D call TRBD1 (5 bases). Germline V gene sequence: CDR1 LNHDA, CDR2 SQIVND (reference sequence). The CDR3 totals 13 residues. V lost 5 bases and J 2 bases, leaving 9 bases between the germline ends.

Only one count was recorded for this clone. CDR3 sequence reads: CASSSGTDTYEQYF. Written as DNA, the CDR3 is TGTGCCAGCAGTTCCGGGACGGACACCTACGAGCAGTACTTC. V usage is TRBV6-5 and J usage is TRBJ2-7, with D perhaps being TRBD1 or TRBD2 (5 bases each). V was shortened by 4 bases and J by 2 bases, with 12 bases between the two germline ends. The germline CDR1 and CDR2 sequences are MNHEY and SVGAGI. This CDR3 is built from 14 residues.

This rearrangement joins TRBV5-1 to TRBJ2-7; 7 bases fit TRBD1. V shed 4 bases and J 1 base; nucleotides not matched to a gene: 8. CDR1 and CDR2 from the germline V gene are SGHRS and YFSETQ. This CDR3 spans 15 amino acids. CDR3 region: CASSLRQGASYEQYF. CDR3 sequence (DNA): TGCGCCAGCAGCCTACGACAGGGAGCTTCCTACGAGCAGTACTTC.

This clone has just a few counts. This sequence joins TRBV6-5 and TRBJ2-7; D gene unclear. This CDR3 comprises 11 residues. Germline V CDR1 and CDR2: MNHEY, SVGAGI. Trimming removed 4 bases from V and 9 bases from J, with 10 bases in between. In nucleotides, the CDR3 is TGTGCCAGCAGTTCCCCCGGCGCGCAGTACTTC. Translated: CASSSPGAQYF.

The chain combines TRBV28 with TRBJ1-1; TRBD1 agrees at 9 bases. The J segment lost 3 bases and the V segment lost 7 bases, leaving 6 bases of the junction unmatched. CDR1 and CDR2 from the germline V gene are MDHEN and SYDVKM. This CDR3 is built from 14 residues. The CDR3 loop reads CASKGGTGHTEAFF. DNA for the CDR3: TGTGCCAGCAAGGGTGGGACAGGGCACACTGAAGCTTTCTTT.

The chain links TRBV5-1 to TRBJ1-4, with 9 bases identical to TRBD1. From germline, CDR1 is SGHRS and CDR2 YFSETQ. The CDR3 consists of 16 residues. Losses at the gene ends were 5 bases for V and 5 bases for J; bases not matched to a gene: 10. As DNA, the CDR3 is TGCGCCAGCAGTCCCGACAGGGGGAGGGTCAATGAAAAACTGTTTTTT. Its translation: CASSPDRGRVNEKLFF.

The chain carries TRBV19 and TRBJ1-3, with D possibly matching TRBD1 (5 bases). The length of the CDR3 is 16 residues. Trimming took 1 base from V and 0 from J, leaving 10 bases between them. Germline V gene lookup returns CDR1 LNHDA and CDR2 SQIVND (reference sequence). Here the CDR3 DNA reads TGTGCCAGTAGTATAGGCGCAGGGAGCTCTGGAAACACCATATATTTT. Its translation is CASSIGAGSSGNTIYF.

This chain links TRBV14 with TRBJ2-1, with 7 bases identical to TRBD2. Trimming cost V 4 bases and J 3 bases; bases outside gene matches: 9. The germline V gene has CDR1 SGHDN and CDR2 FVKESK. The CDR3 runs to 16 residues. The CDR3 protein is CASSLPPSGYYNEQFF. The CDR3 DNA sequence: TGTGCCAGCAGCCTACCCCCTAGCGGTTACTACAATGAGCAGTTCTTC.

The J gene is TRBJ1-2, the V gene TRBV29-1; tentative D call: TRBD1 (5 bases). V lost 4 bases and J lost 6, with 12 bases in between. The CDR3 has 12 residues. Per germline, CDR1 SQVTM and CDR2 ANQGSEA. The CDR3: CSVVSGRDGYTF. In DNA, the CDR3 is TGCAGCGTTGTATCGGGGCGTGATGGCTACACCTTC.

This chain uses TRBV27 with TRBJ1-5, with D possibly being TRBD1 (5 bases). This CDR3 comprises 16 residues. The germline V gene encodes CDR1 MNHEY and CDR2 SMNVEV (reference sequence). V gave up 2 bases and J gave up 2 bases, with 13 bases separating them. CDR3 sequence reads: CASSLRGVGGNQPQHF. CDR3 coding DNA: TGTGCCAGCAGTTTACGAGGGGTTGGGGGCAATCAGCCCCAGCATTTT.

The V and J genes are TRBV9 and TRBJ2-7; D possibly corresponds to TRBD2 (5 bases). Trimming removed 3 bases at V and 3 bases at J, with 13 bases between. This CDR3 has 14 residues. Germline lookup yields CDR1 SGDLS and CDR2 YYNGEE. For the CDR3, the DNA is TGTGCCAGCAGCGCTGAGGGCGCGAGCTACGAGCAGTACTTC. Its translation: CASSAEGASYEQYF.

This clone was seen a few times. V and J are TRBV5-1 and TRBJ1-2; 7 nucleotides line up with TRBD1. The J segment lost 6 bases and the V segment lost 0 bases, leaving 8 bases of the junction unmatched. This CDR3 has 15 residues. CDR1 is SGHRS, CDR2 YFSETQ, per germline. The CDR3 DNA follows: TGCGCCAGCAGCTTGGGGCAGGGGGATACTAATGGCTACACCTTC. Residues: CASSLGQGDTNGYTF.

The gene calls are TRBV4-2 and TRBJ1-2, with D perhaps matching TRBD1 (5 bases). From germline, CDR1 is LGHNA and CDR2 YNFKEQ. The V end lost 3 bases, the J end lost 0 bases, and 14 bases lay between the germline ends. CDR3 size: 16 residues. The CDR3 DNA is TGTGCCAGCAGCCAGGAGAGTGGGGGTTCTAACTATGGCTACACCTTC. Its translation is CASSQESGGSNYGYTF.

The V and J genes are TRBV30 and TRBJ2-7, with 11 nucleotides matching TRBD2. The trim removed 5 bases at V and 4 bases at J, leaving 7 bases unmatched. Germline V gene lookup returns CDR1 GTSNPN and CDR2 SVGIG (reference sequence). The CDR3 totals 14 residues. CDR3 sequence reads: CAWSSGGLLYEQYF. The CDR3 nucleotides read TGTGCCTGGTCTAGCGGGGGGTTGTTGTACGAGCAGTACTTC. The full variable domain, its missing parts supplied by reference TRBV30 and TRBJ2-7, is SQTIHQWPATLVQPVGSPLSLECTVEGTSNPNLYWYRQAAGRGLQLLFYSVGIGQISSEVPQNLSASRPQDRQFILSSKKLLLSDSGFYLCAWSSGGLLYEQYFGPGTRLTVT.

V is TRBV10-3 and J is TRBJ2-5, with 11 bases identical to TRBD2. The ends lost 0 bases at V and 5 bases at J; junction bases unmatched: 2. Germline assignment: CDR1 ENHRY and CDR2 SYGVKD. The CDR3 loop spans 15 amino acids. This CDR3 reads CAISESASGGETQYF. The CDR3 DNA reads as TGTGCCATCAGTGAGTCGGCTAGCGGGGGGGAGACCCAGTACTTC.

V is TRBV2 and J is TRBJ2-5, with no clear D. The CDR3 has 10 amino acids. The V gene's germline CDR1 is SNHLY and CDR2 FYNNEI. V lost 1 base, J lost 6 bases, and 0 bases lay in between. The CDR3 sequence: CASSEETQYF. DNA of the CDR3: TGTGCCAGCAGTGAAGAGACCCAGTACTTC.

This chain connects TRBV25-1 to TRBJ2-2, with TRBD1 as a possible D gene (6 bases). The V gene lost 7 bases and the J gene lost 4 bases, with 10 bases spanning the gap. This CDR3 is 13 amino acids long. Germline CDR1 MGHDK, CDR2 SYGVNS. The CDR3 DNA is TGTGCCAGCACAGGGGCCGCCACCGGGGAGCTGTTTTTT. Its protein product is CASTGAATGELFF. The whole variable domain, remainder taken from reference TRBV25-1 and TRBJ2-2, is EADIYQTPRYLVIGTGKKITLECSQTMGHDKMYWYQQDPGMELHLIHYSYGVNSTEKGDLSSESTVSRIRTEHFPLTLESARPSHTSQYLCASTGAATGELFFGEGSRLTVL.

This sequence joins TRBV19 and TRBJ2-1; unclear D gene. The CDR3 runs 15 residues. Germline V gene data show CDR1 as LNHDA and CDR2 as SQIVND (reference sequence). Trimming cost V 7 bases and J 0 bases, with 13 bases left between them. As DNA, the CDR3 is TGTGCCAGTAATGTCTCTATCCTCTCCTACAATGAGCAGTTCTTC. Translation: CASNVSILSYNEQFF.

The chain recombines TRBV21-1 with TRBJ2-3; the table's D gene call, TRBD2, was not cross checked with the DNA. TRBV21-1 is deemed a pseudogene. The CDR3 runs 17 residues. The DNA for the CDR3 is TGTGCCAGCAGCAAATTGAACGCGGGAGAGTTCACAGATACGCAGTATTTT. As protein: CASSKLNAGEFTDTQYF.

This sequence joins TRBV29-1 and TRBJ2-1; TRBD1 or TRBD2 may be the D gene (7 bases each). This CDR3 region has 14 residues. The V gene's germline CDR1 is SQVTM and CDR2 ANQGSEA. Trimming pared 5 bases from V and 0 bases from J, leaving 11 bases between. The CDR3 spells CSVQGGDSYNEQFF. For the CDR3, the DNA is TGCAGCGTTCAGGGGGGGGACTCCTACAATGAGCAGTTCTTC.